Sequencing of this T cell receptor (beta chain) was carried out in a study of OX40 agonist ivuxolimab in advanced cancers. Background on the study: Patients took ivuxolimab, an agonistic anti-OX40 (CD134) antibody. Overall study findings and caveats: Averaged across samples, CD8+ T cells carried more expanded clones than CD4+ did. Antigen specificity remained undetermined for the expanded peripheral T cells.

V lost 7 bases and J 5 bases, leaving 14 bases between the germline ends. From germline, CDR1 is MNHEY and CDR2 SMNVEV (reference sequence). The CDR3 runs 14 residues. TCRdb keeps only in-frame clones here, not all; method: immunoSEQ multiplex PCR. Here the sample spans tens of thousands of clones, 75% to 95% being singletons. Concerning this clone: Antigen specificity is unknown.

Specimen: CD4+ or CD8+ T cells sorted from blood, collected in a trial of the OX40 agonist ivuxolimab. This TCR was recovered from an adult with an advanced solid tumor such as melanoma, head and neck, liver or kidney cancer. The J gene is TRBJ1-4, the V gene TRBV27; a possible D gene is TRBD1 (5 bases). CDR3 sequence reads: CASKTGHTNEKLFF. As DNA, the CDR3 is TGTGCCAGCAAAACAGGCCACACCAATGAAAAACTGTTTTTT.